The 7 T cell receptor beta chains given below trace back to one sample, sequenced in a study of post-analysis software for immune sequencing data. Notes on the study in general: Controls showed lower frequencies than patients for 4 or 5 TRBV segments, and TRBV5-6, TRBV5-1 and TRBV20-1 were among these.

No cognate antigen is known for these TCRs. Prepared TCR beta cDNA libraries contained unique molecular identifiers. A single record per CDR3 protein comes from TCRdb applying MiXCR to the PCR reads. This sample yields around 500,000 distinct CDR3 sequences, of which around a third are seen a single time; 4.5% to 7.5% belongs to the top ten. The sequenced material came from blood. The receptors come from a girl between 2 and 17 years old with multiple sclerosis.

The V call is TRBV10-3, the J call TRBJ2-3; 7 nucleotides line up with TRBD2. J lost 1 base, V lost 3 bases, and 7 bases had no gene match. CDR1 is ENHRY and CDR2 is SYGVKD in the germline V gene. There are 16 residues in the CDR3. The CDR3: CAISDPLAGRTDTQYF. The CDR3 nucleotides are TGTGCCATCAGTGACCCCTTAGCGGGTCGCACAGATACGCAGTATTTT.

The chain carries TRBV29-1 and TRBJ2-1, with D perhaps TRBD2 (5 bases). Germline V gene lookup returns CDR1 SQVTM and CDR2 ANQGSEA. Trimming took off 8 bases at V and 2 bases at J, with 16 bases between the two ends. There are 14 residues in the CDR3. CDR3 sequence (DNA): TGCAGCCACCCCGGCGGGCAAACCTACAATGAGCAGTTCTTC. Encoded protein: CSHPGGQTYNEQFF.

In its sample, this clonotype was seen a few times. The V and J genes are TRBV12-3 or TRBV12-4 and TRBJ1-5; D gene ambiguous. This CDR3 has 16 residues. Trimming shortened V by 1 base and J by 4 bases, and 14 bases separated the two germline ends. CDR3 coding DNA: TGTGCCAGCAGTTTAGATCTGGGTACAGTTAATCAGCCCCAGCATTTT. It yields the protein CASSLDLGTVNQPQHF.

Only a few counts were recorded for this clonotype. The rearrangement links TRBV20-1 to TRBJ2-5, with 9 positions matching TRBD2. The V gene's germline CDR1 is DFQATT and CDR2 SNEGSKA (reference sequence). Germline trimming cut 2 bases from V and 2 bases from J; bases unmatched to any gene: 3. The CDR3 spans 14 residues. The CDR3 DNA follows: TGCAGTGCTAGATCGCTAGCGGGACAAGAGACCCAGTACTTC. This translates into CSARSLAGQETQYF.

The chain carries TRBV6-1 and TRBJ1-4; D is unresolved. CDR1 is MNHNS and CDR2 is SASEGT in the germline V gene. Trimming pared 5 bases from V and 8 bases from J, leaving 18 bases between. The CDR3 sequence is 15 residues long. CDR3 sequence reads: CASSFGPSQREKLFF. In DNA, the CDR3 is TGTGCCAGCAGTTTCGGGCCCTCCCAGCGGGAAAAACTGTTTTTT.

V gene TRBV27 combines with J gene TRBJ1-2; D is possibly TRBD1 (6 bases). Germline CDR1 MNHEY, CDR2 SMNVEV (reference sequence). The CDR3 sequence is 13 residues long. The V and J ends lost 4 bases and 7 bases respectively, with 13 bases between them. The CDR3 reads CASSYLQGIGYTF. DNA of the CDR3: TGTGCCAGCAGTTACCTCCAGGGGATTGGCTACACCTTC.

This chain uses TRBV6-1 with TRBJ2-6, with TRBD2 matching 9 bases. Germline-derived CDR1 and CDR2 are MNHNS and SASEGT. The CDR3 extends over 16 amino acids. The V and J ends lost 2 bases and 3 bases, in that order; junction bases with no gene match: 2. CDR3 residues: CASSEHSGGGANVLTF. The CDR3 DNA reads as TGTGCCAGCAGTGAACATAGCGGGGGTGGGGCCAACGTCCTGACTTTC.